This TCR beta chain was obtained from a study of blood T cell repertoires in COVID-19. On the study more broadly: Sites in the United States, Italy and Spain provided acute and convalescent COVID-19 samples.

Cohort placement rested on clinical history that participants reported themselves. Recovered status in Cohort 3 required two negative PCRs, clearance, or symptom resolution. Generated by immunoSEQ multiplex PCR, the TCRdb table keeps only in-frame clones and is missing some. The table includes about 170,000 clones, around four fifths detected once. The CDR3 totals 16 residues. Trimming stripped 6 bases from V and 6 bases from J, with 18 bases between. The germline V gene encodes CDR1 SNHLY and CDR2 FYNNEI. The specimen was PBMCs or T cells enriched from blood (not recorded which). The chain combines TRBV2 with TRBJ1-6, with D maybe TRBD1 (6 bases). The clonotype was recovered from a woman between 50 and 59 years old who had recovered from COVID-19. CDR3 DNA sequence: TGTGCCAGCAGAGTACAACAGGGAAGGGGTAATTCACCCCTCCACTTT. It translates to CASRVQQGRGNSPLHF.